The present entry profiles one T cell receptor beta chain with its context. Antigen specificity is unknown. This entry comes from a study of vaccination effects on CD4 cells after COVID-19. The protocol was immunoSEQ multiplex PCR, while the TCRdb copy is restricted to in-frame clones and leaves out a portion. The table has roughly 30,000 clones, around two thirds seen once. Culture lasted under 13 days before CD4+ T cell isolation. The authors exchanged half the medium for IL-2 medium on days 3 and 7. The sample in question was CD4+ T cells from PBMCs cultured without peptide, obtained before COVID-19 vaccination. This sequence originates from a human donor who received a COVID-19 vaccine.

In DNA, the CDR3 is TGTGCCAGCTCACCTGCAGGGGACCTTAACTATGGCTACACCTTC. It yields the protein CASSPAGDLNYGYTF. The V gene is TRBV18, the J gene TRBJ1-2; D is perhaps TRBD1 (6 bases). The V gene's germline CDR1 is KGHSH and CDR2 LQKENI. Trimming shortened V by 3 bases and J by 1 base, and 12 bases separated the two germline ends. The CDR3 spans 15 residues.